This T cell receptor (beta chain) was profiled in a study of T-cell memory formation after mild COVID-19. A remark on this clonotype: Its specificity is unknown.

The CDR3 consists of 15 residues. Germline V gives CDR1 LNHDA, CDR2 SQIVND (reference sequence). The V and J ends lost 3 bases and 3 bases, in that order; junction bases with no gene match: 3. One entry per CDR3 protein results from TCRdb running MiXCR on the 5' RACE reads. Here the sample spans 350,000 to 400,000 distinct CDR3 sequences, roughly an eighth being singletons. Points from the study as a whole: CD4+ clones that contracted lay mainly in CM and EM; CD8+ ones lay in EMRA. Researchers could not confirm that second-wave clones peaking on day 37 targeted SARS-CoV-2. A balance of CD4 and CD8 characterized clones contracting day 15 to 85, whereas later expanders leaned CD4+.

Specimen: PBMCs or a T cell subset sorted from them (not recorded which). This receptor was taken from a man aged 18 to 29 who had mild COVID-19 (a few samples of this study predate the infection). Cell type and time point are not known. This sequence joins TRBV19 and TRBJ2-7, with 12 bases aligning to TRBD1. This chain's CDR3 is CASSIGTGGYYEQYF. The DNA of the CDR3 is TGTGCCAGTAGTATCGGGACAGGGGGCTACTACGAGCAGTACTTC.